These T cell receptor beta chains were read from a single sample in a study of cytomegalovirus exposure and HLA in healthy donors. Produced via immunoSEQ multiplex PCR; TCRdb's table is partial and in-frame only. This table holds 150,000 to 200,000 clones, roughly 80% found once. Material: PBMCs. The origin of the receptors is a woman between 18 and 29 years old in good health and CMV-seronegative. Each CDR3 is given with its conserved first and last residue. D genes are given only for firm matches. Expanded clones are given a class, and other clones once, few, many or no size at all.

d_gene: TRBD2; abundance: NA; v_gene: TRBV28; j_gene: TRBJ2-7; CDR3aa: CASSLGSSGDPYEQYF; CDR3nt: TGTGCCAGCAGTTTAGGTTCAAGCGGGGATCCCTACGAGCAGTACTTC
d_gene: NA; abundance: few; v_gene: TRBV6-5; j_gene: TRBJ2-6; CDR3aa: CASQIISGANVLTF; CDR3nt: TGTGCCAGCCAGATCATCTCTGGGGCCAACGTCCTGACTTTC
d_gene: NA; abundance: few; v_gene: TRBV30; j_gene: TRBJ1-1; CDR3aa: CAWARDLNTEAFF; CDR3nt: TGTGCCTGGGCCCGAGATCTGAACACTGAAGCTTTCTTT
d_gene: NA; abundance: NA; v_gene: TRBV2; j_gene: TRBJ1-5; CDR3aa: CASSTGNRNQPQHF; CDR3nt: TGTGCCAGCAGCACAGGGAATCGCAATCAGCCCCAGCATTTT
d_gene: TRBD2; abundance: few; v_gene: TRBV7-9; j_gene: TRBJ2-3; CDR3aa: CASSQTSSPNTQYF; CDR3nt: TGTGCCAGCAGCCAGACTAGCAGTCCCAATACGCAGTATTTT
d_gene: NA; abundance: NA; v_gene: TRBV5-8; j_gene: TRBJ2-2; CDR3aa: CASSLASRRYTGELFF; CDR3nt: TGTGCCAGCAGCTTGGCTAGCCGGAGGTACACCGGGGAGCTGTTTTTT
d_gene: TRBD1; abundance: NA; v_gene: TRBV29-1; j_gene: TRBJ2-7; CDR3aa: CSVETLQGLSYEQYF; CDR3nt: TGCAGCGTTGAGACGTTACAGGGGCTGTCCTACGAGCAGTACTTC
d_gene: TRBD1; abundance: few; v_gene: TRBV5-6; j_gene: TRBJ1-2; CDR3aa: CASSSRQGRGYTF; CDR3nt: TGTGCCAGCAGCAGCCGACAGGGTCGTGGCTACACCTTC
d_gene: TRBD1; abundance: NA; v_gene: TRBV27; j_gene: TRBJ1-2; CDR3aa: CASSFERGRGYGYTF; CDR3nt: TGTGCCAGCAGTTTCGAGAGGGGGCGTGGTTATGGCTACACCTTC
d_gene: TRBD2; abundance: once; v_gene: TRBV7-2; j_gene: TRBJ2-1; CDR3aa: CASSLGLAGPNEQFF; CDR3nt: TGTGCCAGCAGCTTAGGACTAGCGGGTCCCAATGAGCAGTTCTTC
d_gene: NA; abundance: NA; v_gene: TRBV27; j_gene: TRBJ1-1; CDR3aa: CASSLWVGGDEAFF; CDR3nt: TGTGCCAGCAGTTTATGGGTGGGGGGGGATGAAGCTTTCTTT
d_gene: NA; abundance: few; v_gene: TRBV4-3; j_gene: TRBJ1-1; CDR3aa: CASSQDIQGGTEAFF; CDR3nt: TGCGCCAGCAGCCAGGACATACAGGGTGGCACTGAAGCTTTCTTT
d_gene: TRBD1; abundance: once; v_gene: TRBV30; j_gene: TRBJ1-2; CDR3aa: CAWSSDRRGGYTF; CDR3nt: TGTGCCTGGAGTTCGGACAGGAGGGGAGGCTACACCTTC
d_gene: NA; abundance: NA; v_gene: TRBV15; j_gene: TRBJ1-5; CDR3aa: CATSTGTGNQPQHF; CDR3nt: TGTGCCACCAGCACGGGGACTGGCAATCAGCCCCAGCATTTT
d_gene: TRBD1; abundance: NA; v_gene: TRBV29-1; j_gene: TRBJ2-5; CDR3aa: CSVEDSPRDRGWETQYF; CDR3nt: TGCAGCGTTGAAGATAGCCCCCGGGACAGGGGTTGGGAGACCCAGTACTTC
d_gene: TRBD2; abundance: NA; v_gene: TRBV11-2; j_gene: TRBJ2-3; CDR3aa: CASSPTSGRGSSTDTQYF; CDR3nt: TGTGCCAGCAGCCCGACTAGCGGGAGGGGGTCTAGCACAGATACGCAGTATTTT
d_gene: TRBD1; abundance: NA; v_gene: TRBV6-1; j_gene: TRBJ1-2; CDR3aa: CASSRAGGTGYGYTF; CDR3nt: TGTGCCAGCAGTAGGGCCGGCGGGACAGGGTATGGCTACACCTTC
d_gene: NA; abundance: NA; v_gene: TRBV25-1; j_gene: TRBJ1-4; CDR3aa: CASSELNAADPTNEKLFF; CDR3nt: TGTGCCAGCAGTGAATTAAATGCAGCGGATCCAACTAATGAAAAACTGTTTTTT
d_gene: TRBD1; abundance: NA; v_gene: TRBV6-4; j_gene: TRBJ2-1; CDR3aa: CASSDGTGWGNEQFF; CDR3nt: TGTGCCAGCAGTGACGGGACAGGGTGGGGGAATGAGCAGTTCTTC
d_gene: NA; abundance: once; v_gene: TRBV7-6; j_gene: TRBJ2-5; CDR3aa: CASSFRLLGGAETQYF; CDR3nt: TGTGCCAGCAGCTTCCGGCTACTAGGAGGGGCGGAGACCCAGTACTTC
d_gene: NA; abundance: NA; v_gene: TRBV19; j_gene: TRBJ2-1; CDR3aa: CASSIPGTYYNEQFF; CDR3nt: TGTGCCAGTAGTATCCCCGGGACATATTACAATGAGCAGTTCTTC
d_gene: TRBD1; abundance: NA; v_gene: TRBV5-1; j_gene: TRBJ1-2; CDR3aa: CASSFQGGDYGYTF; CDR3nt: TGCGCCAGCAGCTTTCAGGGGGGAGACTATGGCTACACCTTC
d_gene: NA; abundance: NA; v_gene: TRBV7-9; j_gene: TRBJ1-5; CDR3aa: CASSSTQGSQPQHF; CDR3nt: TGTGCCAGCAGTTCCACACAGGGAAGCCAGCCCCAGCATTTT
d_gene: TRBD2; abundance: NA; v_gene: TRBV28; j_gene: TRBJ2-3; CDR3aa: CASSSPSIFSGRPADTQYF; CDR3nt: TGTGCCAGCAGTTCCCCCTCGATATTTAGCGGGAGGCCGGCAGATACGCAGTATTTT
d_gene: NA; abundance: NA; v_gene: TRBV19; j_gene: TRBJ2-2; CDR3aa: CASSFGWGANTGELFF; CDR3nt: TGTGCCAGTAGTTTTGGTTGGGGGGCGAACACCGGGGAGCTGTTTTTT
d_gene: NA; abundance: NA; v_gene: TRBV7-2; j_gene: TRBJ1-3; CDR3aa: CASSHGGASGNTIYF; CDR3nt: TGTGCCAGCAGCCACGGCGGAGCCTCTGGAAACACCATATATTTT
d_gene: NA; abundance: NA; v_gene: TRBV2; j_gene: TRBJ2-3; CDR3aa: CASSLSGFTDTQYF; CDR3nt: TGTGCCAGCAGCCTTAGCGGATTCACAGATACGCAGTATTTT
d_gene: TRBD2; abundance: NA; v_gene: TRBV6-5; j_gene: TRBJ2-1; CDR3aa: CASSWTSALNNEQFF; CDR3nt: TGTGCCAGCAGCTGGACTAGCGCTCTGAACAATGAGCAGTTCTTC
d_gene: NA; abundance: NA; v_gene: TRBV11-2; j_gene: TRBJ1-6; CDR3aa: CASSLVQDSPLHF; CDR3nt: TGTGCCAGCAGCTTAGTCCAGGATTCACCCCTCCACTTT
d_gene: TRBD2; abundance: once; v_gene: TRBV30; j_gene: TRBJ2-7; CDR3aa: CAWSVALAGVREQYF; CDR3nt: TGTGCCTGGAGTGTTGCGCTAGCGGGAGTGAGGGAGCAGTACTTC
d_gene: NA; abundance: NA; v_gene: TRBV7-9; j_gene: TRBJ2-5; CDR3aa: CSSRAGRIPRETQYF; CDR3nt: TGTTCCAGCAGGGCAGGGCGAATCCCTCGAGAGACCCAGTACTTC
d_gene: NA; abundance: NA; v_gene: TRBV28; j_gene: TRBJ2-2; CDR3aa: CASSFSSPWTAGELFF; CDR3nt: TGTGCCAGCAGCTTTTCTTCCCCATGGACAGCCGGGGAGCTGTTTTTT
d_gene: TRBD2; abundance: NA; v_gene: TRBV28; j_gene: TRBJ2-2; CDR3aa: CASTLPGGLLGELFF; CDR3nt: TGTGCCAGCACCCTCCCGGGAGGGCTTCTCGGGGAGCTGTTTTTT